The clone carrying this TCR delta chain ranks as medium-sized. The ends lost 2 bases at V and 0 bases at J; junction bases unmatched: 5. Germline values: CDR1 GEAIGNYY, CDR2 EKD. This CDR3 has 15 residues. This sample was taken from a study of gamma-delta T cells after stem cell transplantation. TCRdb repeated clone calling on the RT-PCR reads with CATT. The sample carries about 2,600 delta-chain clones, around 20% recorded once. The chain is built from TRDV2 and TRDJ1; TRDD3 aligns across 7 bases. This receptor was taken from a human donor. It is not recorded whose cells these are; they may come from a transplant donor. The specimen sequenced was gamma-delta T cells. DNA for the CDR3: TGTGCCTGTGACAGTCTGGGGGCCGACACCGATAAACTCATCTTT. This encodes CACDSLGADTDKLIF.